A single sample is the source of the 6 T cell receptor beta chains below, sequenced in a study of cytomegalovirus exposure and HLA in healthy donors. Use of 60 Vbeta and 13 Jbeta primers characterized the PCR. Assay: immunoSEQ multiplex PCR; the TCRdb copy retains only in-frame clones and omits some. The profile shows some 130,000 clones, around three quarters of them singletons. Sequencing used PBMCs. Receptors were obtained from a man aged 35-49 years in good health and CMV-seronegative.

This rearrangement joins TRBV6-5 to TRBJ2-5; 11 bases match TRBD1. J was trimmed by 2 bases and V by 2 bases; bases with no gene match: 4. The V gene's germline CDR1 is MNHEY and CDR2 SVGAGI. This CDR3 is 16 amino acids long. In DNA form, the CDR3 reads TGTGCCAGCAGTTACGGGGGACAGGGGGGGCAAGAGACCCAGTACTTC. Protein sequence: CASSYGGQGGQETQYF.

The J gene is TRBJ2-7, the V gene TRBV27, with a possible D match to TRBD1 (6 bases). Germline values: CDR1 MNHEY, CDR2 SMNVEV (reference sequence). V lost 6 bases to trimming and J lost 2 bases, with 14 bases between them. The CDR3 sequence is 14 residues long. CDR3 in amino acids: CASSLQGNPYEQYF. In nucleotides, the CDR3 is TGTGCCAGCAGCCTACAGGGTAATCCCTACGAGCAGTACTTC.

With regard to this clone: The junction does not match germline at one end; this may be a read error. The same CDR3 is also encoded by other DNA sequences in this sample. The genes are TRBV5-1 and TRBJ2-2; 7 bases map to TRBD1. The germline V gene encodes CDR1 SGHRS and CDR2 YFSETQ. This CDR3 comprises 15 residues. The CDR3 region is CASSLRQGDTGELFF. CDR3 coding DNA: TGTGCCAGCAGCTTGAGACAGGGTGACACCGGGGAGCTGTTTTTT. The whole variable domain, filled in from reference TRBV5-1 and TRBJ2-2, reads KAGVTQTPRYLIKTRGQQVTLSCSPISGHRSVSWYQQTPGQGLQFLFEYFSETQRNKGNFPGRFSGRQFSNSRSEMNVSTLELGDSALYLCASSLRQGDTGELFFGEGSRLTVL.

The chain joins TRBV6-5 to TRBJ1-1; possible D gene TRBD1, 5 bases. Per the germline V gene, CDR1 is MNHEY and CDR2 is SVGAGI. V lost 4 bases, J lost 6 bases, and 15 bases lay in between. This CDR3 spans 14 amino acids. This chain's CDR3 is CASSSPWGEAEAFF. Here the CDR3 DNA reads TGTGCCAGCAGTTCCCCGTGGGGGGAGGCTGAAGCTTTCTTT.

V gene TRBV19 combines with J gene TRBJ1-1; 9 positions agree with TRBD1. V lost 5 bases, J lost 0 bases, and 7 bases stayed unmatched. CDR3 length equals 16 residues. The germline V gene encodes CDR1 LNHDA and CDR2 SQIVND (reference sequence). The CDR3 spells CASSQTGGRVNTEAFF. CDR3 DNA sequence: TGTGCCAGTAGTCAGACAGGGGGGAGGGTGAACACTGAAGCTTTCTTT.

The chain links TRBV6-6 to TRBJ2-7; 7 bases align to TRBD1. CDR1 and CDR2 from the germline V gene are MNHNY and SVGAGI (reference sequence). V lost 7 bases and J lost 0; bases outside the gene matches: 9. CDR3 length equals 15 residues. The chain's CDR3 is CASIPGQASSYEQYF. DNA for the CDR3: TGTGCCAGCATCCCAGGACAGGCCAGCTCCTACGAGCAGTACTTC.